The clone carrying this TCR beta chain came up a few times. The sample originates from a study of CD8 T cells in ankylosing spondylitis. TCRdb reprocessed the 5' RACE reads via MiXCR and lists one record per CDR3 protein. Among about 6,000 distinct CDR3 sequences listed, 2% to 2.5% were seen once. The CDR3 is made up of 8 amino acids. The germline V gene encodes CDR1 LNHNV and CDR2 YYDKDF (reference sequence). This clonotype was sampled from a male donor with ankylosing spondylitis or in good health (not recorded which). V gene TRBV15 combines with J gene TRBJ1-5; D remains unclear. The sample consisted of blood, either unsorted or a sorted T cell fraction (not recorded which). As DNA, the CDR3 is TGTAGCAATCAGCCCCAGCATTTT. This sequence encodes CSNQPQHF.